Only a few counts were recorded for the clone carrying this T cell receptor delta chain. Its specificity is not known. This sample stems from a study of Vδ1+ human thymocytes. Vdelta1+ thymocyte sorts reached between about 96% and 99.6% purity. Sequences come from RNA converted to cDNA by reverse transcription. Pooled V-gene forward primers with one constant-region reverse primer generated the CDR3 amplicons by multiplex PCR. TCRdb fed the multiplex PCR reads to CATT. The table records approximately 25,000 delta-chain clones, approximately 7% of them present only once. Findings of the study overall: Bulk repertoire data may be misinterpreted because of unexpected Vdelta2 sequences. Despite high sort purity, about a fifth of thymic T cell receptor delta sequences were Vdelta2. Highly polyclonal TRG and TRD repertoires with Gaussian CDR3 length distributions appeared in thymus.

Germline V lookup: CDR1 TSWWSYY, CDR2 QGS. V lost 6 bases to trimming and J lost 7 bases; unmatched junction nucleotides: 18. The CDR3 contains 17 residues. The receptor comes from a girl under three years old who had congenital heart surgery. Material for sequencing was Vdelta1+ gamma-delta thymocytes from the thymus. The subset is: FACS-sorted CD3+ TCRalphabeta- TCRVdelta1+ TCRVdelta2- thymocytes. The chain combines TRDV1 with TRDJ1; 9 positions agree with TRDD3. The CDR3 is CALGDVGWGIERGKLIF. CDR3 bases: TGTGCTCTTGGAGACGTCGGCTGGGGGATTGAGAGAGGTAAACTCATCTTT.